The 5 T cell receptor beta chains in this list originate from one sample, sequenced in a study of beta chain features in type 1 diabetes. Expressed TCRB transcripts got sequenced, as all isolated RNA was reverse transcribed. The assay was immunoSEQ multiplex PCR, and TCRdb's table has in-frame clones only and misses some. The table shows 350,000 or so clones, with around a fifth occurring only once. The sequenced sample consisted of naive CD4+ T cells from blood. Source of these receptors: a woman aged 18-30 years in good health.

Only a few counts were recorded for this clone. The CDR3 sequence is CASSRAGGPQHF. The CDR3 coding sequence is TGTGCCAGTAGTAGGGCGGGCGGCCCCCAGCATTTT. V usage is TRBV19 and J usage is TRBJ1-5, with D hard to call. The CDR3 extends over 12 amino acids. Trimming left V 4 bases short and J 10 bases short, with 11 bases between. The germline gives CDR1 LNHDA, CDR2 SQIVND (reference sequence).

In this sample, this clone turned up once. V usage is TRBV5-1 and J usage is TRBJ2-1; TRBD1 matches at 9 bases. From germline, CDR1 is SGHRS and CDR2 YFSETQ. Trimming at V came to 1 base and at J to 4 bases, leaving 3 bases not matched to a gene. The CDR3 consists of 15 residues. The chain's CDR3 is CASSLRGQGYNEQFF. CDR3 sequence (DNA): TGCGCCAGCAGCTTGAGGGGACAGGGATACAATGAGCAGTTCTTC.

This clone was counted only a few times. The chain uses TRBV7-3 and TRBJ2-1, with 9 positions matching TRBD1. The CDR3 extends over 13 amino acids. V lost 8 bases, J lost 5 bases, and 4 bases stayed unmatched. CDR1 and CDR2 (germline): SGHTA, FQGTGA. The CDR3 DNA follows: TGTGCCAGCTCACAGGGGGCTGACAATGAGCAGTTCTTC. This gives the protein CASSQGADNEQFF. The full variable domain, rest sourced from reference TRBV7-3 and TRBJ2-1, is GAGVSQTPSNKVTEKGKYVELRCDPISGHTALYWYRQSLGQGPEFLIYFQGTGAADDSGLPNDRFFAVRPEGSVSTLKIQRTERGDSAVYLCASSQGADNEQFFGPGTRLTVL.

This clone was observed a handful of times. J is TRBJ1-4 and V is TRBV7-2; D perhaps matches TRBD1 (5 bases). V was pared by 4 bases and J by 3 bases, with 15 bases between. This CDR3 is built from 16 residues. Germline CDR1 and CDR2: SGHTA and FQGNSA. The CDR3: CASSSSPVGANEKLFF. For the CDR3, the DNA is TGTGCCAGCAGCTCCTCTCCGGTAGGGGCTAATGAAAAACTGTTTTTT.

This clone was counted a few times. Different DNA sequences within this sample yield the same CDR3. V usage is TRBV10-3 and J usage is TRBJ1-1, with 9 bases aligning to TRBD1. In germline, CDR1 is ENHRY, CDR2 SYGVKD. J lost 5 bases, V lost 4 bases, and 2 bases had no gene match. This CDR3 has 13 amino acids. The CDR3 DNA is TGTGCCATCAGTGGACAGGGGGGAACTGAAGCTTTCTTT. Protein sequence: CAISGQGGTEAFF.